This record looks at one T cell receptor beta chain sequence and its context. The target antigen is unknown. Both 60 Vbeta primers and 13 Jbeta primers went into the PCR. In the original processing: An analysis that came later counted roughly 80 million unique TCR beta chains, 9 million to 12 million shared. Data came from immunoSEQ multiplex PCR; TCRdb stores just in-frame clones and leaves some out. The DNA was the basis for D and trimming; V, J and clone size are from that table. The sample consists of 80,000 to 95,000 clones, around 79% of them appearing once. The trim removed 4 bases at V and 5 bases at J, leaving 9 bases unmatched. Germline V gene sequence: CDR1 SGHDT, CDR2 YYEEEE. The CDR3 covers 15 residues. The entry originates in a study of cytomegalovirus exposure and HLA in healthy donors. The study's findings and limits: Within an earlier analysis, most TCR beta V segments proved productive either about 87% or about 30% of the time.

The sample taken for sequencing was PBMCs. This TCR came from a woman aged 35 to 49 in good health and CMV-seropositive. The gene calls are TRBV5-6 and TRBJ2-5; 9 bases agree with TRBD1. The CDR3 DNA reads as TGTGCCAGCAGCCTGGGCGGACAGGGGTGGGAGACCCAGTACTTC. Translation gives CASSLGGQGWETQYF.